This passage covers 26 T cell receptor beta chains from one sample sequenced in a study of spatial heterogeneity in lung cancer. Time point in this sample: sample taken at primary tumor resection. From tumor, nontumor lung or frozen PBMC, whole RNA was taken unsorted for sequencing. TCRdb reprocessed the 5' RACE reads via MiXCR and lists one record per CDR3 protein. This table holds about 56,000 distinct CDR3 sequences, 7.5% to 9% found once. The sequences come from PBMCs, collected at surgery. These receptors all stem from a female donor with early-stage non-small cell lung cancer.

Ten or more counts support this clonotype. CDR3 coding DNA: TGTGCCAGCAGTTTGGACAGCACTGAAGCTTTCTTT. Translation: CASSLDSTEAFF. J is TRBJ1-1 and V is TRBV28; D is possibly TRBD1 (6 bases). The length of the CDR3 is 12 residues. V lost 3 bases to trimming and J lost 4 bases, with 6 bases between them. Germline-derived CDR1 and CDR2 are MDHEN and SYDVKM.

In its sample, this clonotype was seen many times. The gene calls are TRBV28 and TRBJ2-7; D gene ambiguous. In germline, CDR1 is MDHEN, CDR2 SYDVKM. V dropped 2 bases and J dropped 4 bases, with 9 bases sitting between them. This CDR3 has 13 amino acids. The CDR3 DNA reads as TGTGCCAGCAGTTTAGGGATGAGGTACGAGCAGTACTTC. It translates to CASSLGMRYEQYF.

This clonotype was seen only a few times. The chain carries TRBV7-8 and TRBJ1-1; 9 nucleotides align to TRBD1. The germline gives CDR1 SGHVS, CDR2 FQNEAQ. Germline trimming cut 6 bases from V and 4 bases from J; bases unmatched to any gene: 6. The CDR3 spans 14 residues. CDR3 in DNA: TGTGCCAGCAGACCACAGGGGGCTGGCACTGAAGCTTTCTTT. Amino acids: CASRPQGAGTEAFF.

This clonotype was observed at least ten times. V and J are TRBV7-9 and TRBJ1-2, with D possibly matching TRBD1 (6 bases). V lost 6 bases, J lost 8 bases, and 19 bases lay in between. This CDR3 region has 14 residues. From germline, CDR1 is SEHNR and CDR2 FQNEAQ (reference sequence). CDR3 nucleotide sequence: TGTGCCAGCAGTCCCTCCGGGGGCCGGCAGGGCTACACCTTC. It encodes CASSPSGGRQGYTF.

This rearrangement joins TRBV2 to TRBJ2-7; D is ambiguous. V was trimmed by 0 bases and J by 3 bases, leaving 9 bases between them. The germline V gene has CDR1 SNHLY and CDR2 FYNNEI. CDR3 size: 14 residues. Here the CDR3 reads CASSEAAGNYEQYF. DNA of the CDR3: TGTGCCAGCAGTGAAGCGGCTGGGAACTACGAGCAGTACTTC.

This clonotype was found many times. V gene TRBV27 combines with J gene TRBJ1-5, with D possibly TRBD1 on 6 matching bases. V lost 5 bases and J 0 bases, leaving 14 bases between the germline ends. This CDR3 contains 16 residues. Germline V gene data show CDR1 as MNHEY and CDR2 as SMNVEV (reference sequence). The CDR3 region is CASSPGTPYSNQPQHF. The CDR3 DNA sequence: TGTGCCAGCAGTCCCGGGACACCTTATAGCAATCAGCCCCAGCATTTT.

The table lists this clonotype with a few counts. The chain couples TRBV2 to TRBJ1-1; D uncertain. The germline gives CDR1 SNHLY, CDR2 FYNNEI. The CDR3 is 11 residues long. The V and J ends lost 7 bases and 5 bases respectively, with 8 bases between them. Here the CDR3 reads CASMRDTEAFF. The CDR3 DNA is TGTGCCAGCATGAGGGATACTGAAGCTTTCTTT.

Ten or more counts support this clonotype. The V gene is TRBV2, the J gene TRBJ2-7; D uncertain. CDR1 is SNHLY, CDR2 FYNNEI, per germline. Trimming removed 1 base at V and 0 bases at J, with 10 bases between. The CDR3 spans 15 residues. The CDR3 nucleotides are TGTGCCAGCAGTGAAGGGGCGGTGAGCTCCTACGAGCAGTACGTC. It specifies CASSEGAVSSYEQYV.

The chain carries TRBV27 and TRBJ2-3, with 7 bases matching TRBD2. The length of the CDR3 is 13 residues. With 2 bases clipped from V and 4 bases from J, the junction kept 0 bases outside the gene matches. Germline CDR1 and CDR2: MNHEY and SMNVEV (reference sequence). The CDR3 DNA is TGTGCCAGCAGTTTACTAGCGGCAGATACGCAGTATTTT. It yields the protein CASSLLAADTQYF.

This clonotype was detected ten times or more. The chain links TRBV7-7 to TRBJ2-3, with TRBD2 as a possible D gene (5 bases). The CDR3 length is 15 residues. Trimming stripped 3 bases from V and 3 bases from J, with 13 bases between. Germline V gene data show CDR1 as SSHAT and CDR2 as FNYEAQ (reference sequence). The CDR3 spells CASSLGSAETDTQYF. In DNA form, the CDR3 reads TGTGCCAGCAGCTTGGGTTCAGCGGAGACAGATACGCAGTATTTT.

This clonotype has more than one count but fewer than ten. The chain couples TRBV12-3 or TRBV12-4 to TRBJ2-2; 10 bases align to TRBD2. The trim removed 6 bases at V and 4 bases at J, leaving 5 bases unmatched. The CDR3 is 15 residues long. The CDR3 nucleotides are TGTGCCAGCAGCCCTAGCGGGAGATCCACCGGGGAGCTGTTTTTT. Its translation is CASSPSGRSTGELFF.

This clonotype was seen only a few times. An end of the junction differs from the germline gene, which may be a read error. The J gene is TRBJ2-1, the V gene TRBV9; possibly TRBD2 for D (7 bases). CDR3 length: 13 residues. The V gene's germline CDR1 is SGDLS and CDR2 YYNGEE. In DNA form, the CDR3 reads TGTGCCAGCAGCGTAGAGTCCGCGGGGGCCCCCAACTTC. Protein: CASSVESAGAPNF.

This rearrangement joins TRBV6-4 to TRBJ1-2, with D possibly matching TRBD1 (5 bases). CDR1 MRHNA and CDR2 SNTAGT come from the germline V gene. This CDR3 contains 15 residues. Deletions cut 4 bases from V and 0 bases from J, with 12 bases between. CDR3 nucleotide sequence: TGTGCCAGCAGTGTCCAGGCGGGGGCTAACTATGGCTACACCTTC. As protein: CASSVQAGANYGYTF.

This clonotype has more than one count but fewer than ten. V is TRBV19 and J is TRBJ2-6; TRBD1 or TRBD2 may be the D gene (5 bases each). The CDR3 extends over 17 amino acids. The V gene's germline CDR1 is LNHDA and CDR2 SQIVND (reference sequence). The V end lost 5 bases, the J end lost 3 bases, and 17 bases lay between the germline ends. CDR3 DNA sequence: TGTGCCAGTAGTGCTTTCACAGAGGGGTTTGGGGCCAACGTCCTGACTTTC. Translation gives CASSAFTEGFGANVLTF.

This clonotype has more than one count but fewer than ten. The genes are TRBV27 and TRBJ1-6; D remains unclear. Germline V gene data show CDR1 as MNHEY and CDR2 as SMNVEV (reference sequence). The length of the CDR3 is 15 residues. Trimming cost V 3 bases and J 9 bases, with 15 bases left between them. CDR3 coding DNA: TGTGCCAGCAGTTTGGGTCCGAAAGAGGGTTCACCCCTCCACTTT. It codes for CASSLGPKEGSPLHF.

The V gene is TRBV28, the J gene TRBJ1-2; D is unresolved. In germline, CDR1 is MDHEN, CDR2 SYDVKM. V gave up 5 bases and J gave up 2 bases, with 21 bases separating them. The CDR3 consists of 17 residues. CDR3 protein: CASSPMSVPSGNYGYTF. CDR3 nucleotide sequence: TGTGCCAGCAGTCCGATGTCTGTTCCGTCCGGAAACTATGGCTACACCTTC.

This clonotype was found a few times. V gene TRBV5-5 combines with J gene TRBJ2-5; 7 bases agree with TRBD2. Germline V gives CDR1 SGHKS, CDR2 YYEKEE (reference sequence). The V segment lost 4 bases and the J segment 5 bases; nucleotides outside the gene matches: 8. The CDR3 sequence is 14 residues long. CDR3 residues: CASSPSGRLETQYF. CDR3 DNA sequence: TGTGCCAGCAGCCCGTCCGGGAGGCTCGAGACCCAGTACTTC.

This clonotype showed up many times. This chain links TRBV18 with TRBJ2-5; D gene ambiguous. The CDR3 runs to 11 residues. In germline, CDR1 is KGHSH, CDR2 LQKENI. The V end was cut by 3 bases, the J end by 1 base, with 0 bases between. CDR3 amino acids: CASSPQETQYF. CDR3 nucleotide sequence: TGTGCCAGCTCACCCCAAGAGACCCAGTACTTC.

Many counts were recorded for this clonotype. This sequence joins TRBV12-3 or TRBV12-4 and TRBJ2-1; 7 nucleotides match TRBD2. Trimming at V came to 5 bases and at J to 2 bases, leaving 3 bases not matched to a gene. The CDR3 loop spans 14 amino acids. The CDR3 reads CASSRLATYNEQFF. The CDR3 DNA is TGTGCCAGCAGTAGACTAGCAACCTACAATGAGCAGTTCTTC.

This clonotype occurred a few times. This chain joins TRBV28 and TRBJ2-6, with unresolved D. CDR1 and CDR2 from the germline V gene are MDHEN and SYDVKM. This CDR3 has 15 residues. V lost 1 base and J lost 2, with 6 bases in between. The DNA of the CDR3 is TGTGCCAGCAGTTTATTTCGGGCTGGGGCCAACGTCCTGACTTTC. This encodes CASSLFRAGANVLTF.

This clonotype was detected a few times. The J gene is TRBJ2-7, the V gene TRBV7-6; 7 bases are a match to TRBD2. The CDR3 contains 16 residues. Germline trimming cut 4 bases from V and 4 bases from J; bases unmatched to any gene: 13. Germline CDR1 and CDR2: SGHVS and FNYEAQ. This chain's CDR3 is CASSSQAGPFFYEQYV. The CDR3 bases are TGTGCCAGCAGCTCCCAAGCGGGACCGTTTTTTTACGAGCAGTACGTC.

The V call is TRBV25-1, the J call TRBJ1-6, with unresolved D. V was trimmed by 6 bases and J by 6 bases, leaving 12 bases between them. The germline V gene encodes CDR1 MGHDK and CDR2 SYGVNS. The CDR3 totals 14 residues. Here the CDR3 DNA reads TGTGCCAGCAGCCCATTGAGGTCTAATTCACCCCTCCACTTT. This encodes CASSPLRSNSPLHF.

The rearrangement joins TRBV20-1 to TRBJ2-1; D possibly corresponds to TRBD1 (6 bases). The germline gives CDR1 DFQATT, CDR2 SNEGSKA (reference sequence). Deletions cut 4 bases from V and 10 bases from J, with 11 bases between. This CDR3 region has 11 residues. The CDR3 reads CSATPTGEQFF. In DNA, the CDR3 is TGCAGTGCTACCCCGACAGGAGAGCAGTTCTTC.

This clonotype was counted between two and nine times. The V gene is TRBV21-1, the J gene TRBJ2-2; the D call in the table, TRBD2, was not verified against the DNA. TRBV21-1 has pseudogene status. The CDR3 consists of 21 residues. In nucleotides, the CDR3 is TGTGCCAGCAGCAAATTCTCAGGGGCAGGAGGGGAACTGTCGAACACCGGGGAGCTGTTTTTT. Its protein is CASSKFSGAGGELSNTGELFF.

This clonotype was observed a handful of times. The chain's CDR3 is CSAIMWGTTDTQYF. For the CDR3, the DNA is TGCAGTGCTATCATGTGGGGAACCACAGATACGCAGTATTTT. The chain recombines TRBV20-1 with TRBJ2-3; D gene uncertain. The CDR3 length is 14 residues. Per germline, CDR1 DFQATT and CDR2 SNEGSKA (reference sequence). Trimming left V 4 bases short and J 2 bases short, with 13 bases between.

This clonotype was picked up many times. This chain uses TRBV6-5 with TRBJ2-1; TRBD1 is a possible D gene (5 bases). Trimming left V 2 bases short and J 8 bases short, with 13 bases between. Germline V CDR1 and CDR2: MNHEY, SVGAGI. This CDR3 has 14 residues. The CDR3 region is CASSYVGRVDEQFF. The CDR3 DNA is TGTGCCAGCAGTTACGTCGGCAGGGTCGATGAGCAGTTCTTC.